This T cell receptor (beta chain) derives from a study of T cells after yellow fever vaccination. Universal primer sites and UMIs were introduced during 5'RACE template-switching synthesis of TCR cDNA. TCRdb fed the 5' RACE reads into MiXCR, producing one record per CDR3 protein. The sample contains hundreds of thousands of distinct CDR3 sequences, 17% of which appear only once. Trimming took off 1 base at V and 5 bases at J, with 11 bases between the two ends. Germline CDR1 and CDR2: LGHNA and YSLEER. CDR3 length: 14 amino acids. Notes on the study in general: Only a small proportion of the clonotypes turned up in both the CD4 and the CD8 compartments, likely arising from convergent recombination.

This clonotype was counted between two and nine times. The antigen is unknown. The receptor's source is a man aged 18-30 years who received the YFV17D yellow fever vaccine. J is TRBJ2-5 and V is TRBV4-3; D possibly matches TRBD1 or TRBD2 (6 bases each). Sample: PBMCs, taken around 5 days after the first yellow fever vaccination. Written as DNA, the CDR3 is TGCGCCAGCAGCCAAGGAGGGGGGCTTGAGACCCAGTACTTC. Translation gives CASSQGGGLETQYF.